This entry lists 5 T cell receptor beta chains sequenced from one sample in a study of control samples from healthy donors and cancer patients (TCRdb year 2020). The method behind the library was the immunoSEQ multiplex PCR assay. TCRdb retrieved this table from immuneACCESS and kept in-frame rearrangements only. Not all clones are present; in checked studies, unresolved V genes account for under half, and no reason is known for the remainder. The sample includes 90,000 to 100,000 clones, with about 87% observed a single time. The ten largest clones represent over 13% of the sample. Sequences were obtained from blood. Receptors originate from a woman in her seventies in good health.

The chain is built from TRBV11-1 and TRBJ1-1, with 9 bases aligning to TRBD1. Germline CDR1 reads SGHAT; CDR2 reads FQDESV (reference sequence). V lost 4 bases and J lost 2; bases outside the gene matches: 8. The CDR3 spans 16 residues. The CDR3 loop is CASSSPLGQGNTEAFF. Written as DNA, the CDR3 is TGTGCCAGCAGCTCACCTTTGGGACAGGGTAACACTGAAGCTTTCTTT.

V gene TRBV7-2 combines with J gene TRBJ1-2, with 7 bases identical to TRBD1. V shed 5 bases, J shed 0 bases, and the junction held 6 bases outside the gene matches. Germline V gene data show CDR1 as SGHTA and CDR2 as FQGNSA. CDR3 size: 15 residues. The CDR3 spells CASSPLQGTNYGYTF. The CDR3 DNA reads as TGTGCCAGCAGCCCGTTACAGGGGACTAACTATGGCTACACCTTC.

This rearrangement joins TRBV5-6 to TRBJ2-7, with 11 nucleotides matching TRBD1. CDR3 length equals 15 residues. V shed 0 bases, J shed 3 bases, and the junction held 2 bases outside the gene matches. In germline, CDR1 is SGHDT, CDR2 YYEEEE. The CDR3 coding sequence is TGTGCCAGCAGCTTGGTGGGACAGGGGGACTACGAGCAGTACTTC. Translating gives CASSLVGQGDYEQYF.

The V and J genes are TRBV10-3 and TRBJ1-4; D is possibly TRBD1 (6 bases). Trimming shortened V by 5 bases and J by 12 bases, and 10 bases separated the two germline ends. The CDR3 consists of 11 residues. CDR1 ENHRY and CDR2 SYGVKD come from the germline V gene. In DNA, the CDR3 is TGTGCCATCAGTACAGGGATACAACTGTTTTTT. Protein sequence: CAISTGIQLFF.

The chain is built from TRBV5-1 and TRBJ2-3, with D possibly being TRBD2 (5 bases). The CDR3 sequence is 14 residues long. V lost 5 bases, J lost 2 bases, and 12 bases lay in between. Germline-derived CDR1 and CDR2 are SGHRS and YFSETQ. The CDR3 DNA sequence: TGCGCCAGCAGGCTAGCCCCCTACACAGATACGCAGTATTTT. Protein sequence: CASRLAPYTDTQYF.